This TCR beta chain was sequenced during a study of blood T cell repertoires in COVID-19. Seattle cases were enrolled at active infection and followed longitudinally. Profiling relied on immunoSEQ multiplex PCR, and the TCRdb table lists in-frame clones only, not all of them. The sample has roughly 250,000 clones, approximately 87% seen once. The germline CDR1 and CDR2 sequences are KGHSH and LQKENI. This CDR3 is built from 13 residues. Trimming removed 3 bases from V and 5 bases from J, with 10 bases in between. Sequencing used peripheral blood. This receptor was obtained from a woman aged 25 to 39 with COVID-19, enrolled during active disease. The chain combines TRBV18 with TRBJ2-5; D might be TRBD2 (6 bases). CDR3 residues: CASSPRGLETQYF. The DNA for the CDR3 is TGTGCCAGCTCACCCCGGGGGTTGGAGACCCAGTACTTC.